These T cell receptor beta chains were read from a single sample in a study of CD8 T cells in Susac syndrome. TCRdb re-called the immunoSEQ multiplex PCR reads through MiXCR, storing one row per CDR3 protein. The sample yields roughly 170,000 distinct CDR3 sequences, around 93% seen once. The specimen was CD4+ T cells from PBMCs. These receptors came from a human donor with multiple sclerosis. CDR3s include the opening cysteine and the closing phenylalanine or tryptophan. Each record gives: D gene, clone size, V gene, J gene, CDR3 protein, CDR3 DNA. A D gene is named only where the DNA matches it firmly. The listing skips clone size in some rows; elsewhere it reads once, few, many or a size class.

d_gene: NA
abundance: NA
v_gene: TRBV5-1
j_gene: TRBJ1-5
CDR3aa: CASSPWGGTNQPQHF
CDR3nt: TGCGCCAGCAGCCCGTGGGGAGGAACCAATCAGCCCCAGCATTTT

d_gene: TRBD1
abundance: NA
v_gene: TRBV5-6
j_gene: TRBJ1-3
CDR3aa: CASNRDSSGNTIYF
CDR3nt: TGTGCCAGCAACCGGGACAGCTCTGGAAACACCATATATTTT

d_gene: NA
abundance: NA
v_gene: TRBV11-2
j_gene: TRBJ2-7
CDR3aa: CASSLVRGKNSYEQYF
CDR3nt: TGTGCCAGCAGCTTAGTCCGGGGAAAAAACTCCTACGAGCAGTACTTC

d_gene: NA
abundance: NA
v_gene: TRBV2
j_gene: TRBJ2-7
CDR3aa: CASRPGIMIYEQYF
CDR3nt: TGTGCCAGCAGACCCGGGATAATGATCTACGAGCAGTACTTC

d_gene: TRBD1
abundance: NA
v_gene: TRBV12-3/TRBV12-4
j_gene: TRBJ1-2
CDR3aa: CASRPTGDTYGYTF
CDR3nt: TGTGCCAGCAGACCTACAGGGGACACCTATGGCTACACCTTC

d_gene: NA
abundance: NA
v_gene: TRBV4-3
j_gene: TRBJ2-5
CDR3aa: CASSQESERETQYF
CDR3nt: TGCGCCAGCAGCCAAGAGAGCGAACGAGAGACCCAGTACTTC

d_gene: NA
abundance: NA
v_gene: TRBV6-1
j_gene: TRBJ1-2
CDR3aa: CASSTPGGYGYTF
CDR3nt: TGTGCCAGCAGTACCCCGGGGGGCTATGGCTACACCTTC

d_gene: NA
abundance: NA
v_gene: TRBV7-8
j_gene: TRBJ1-2
CDR3aa: CASSHRPGVNYGYTF
CDR3nt: TGTGCCAGCAGCCACCGTCCGGGGGTTAACTATGGCTACACCTTC

d_gene: NA
abundance: NA
v_gene: TRBV20-1
j_gene: TRBJ1-6
CDR3aa: CSAHPIRARSPLHF
CDR3nt: TGCAGTGCCCACCCCATAAGGGCGCGTTCACCCCTCCACTTT

d_gene: NA
abundance: NA
v_gene: TRBV10-3
j_gene: TRBJ1-2
CDR3aa: CAISDALDGYGYTF
CDR3nt: TGTGCCATCAGTGATGCCCTCGATGGCTATGGCTACACCTTC

d_gene: NA
abundance: NA
v_gene: TRBV3-1
j_gene: TRBJ1-6
CDR3aa: CASSQEYQSGGSPLHF
CDR3nt: TGTGCCAGCAGCCAAGAATATCAGAGTGGGGGTTCACCCCTCCACTTT

d_gene: NA
abundance: NA
v_gene: TRBV7-6
j_gene: TRBJ1-1
CDR3aa: CASSLQGFAEAFF
CDR3nt: TGTGCCAGCAGCTTACAGGGATTCGCTGAAGCTTTCTTT

d_gene: NA
abundance: NA
v_gene: TRBV7-2
j_gene: TRBJ2-7
CDR3aa: CASSSQQGYEQYF
CDR3nt: TGTGCCAGCAGTAGTCAACAGGGCTACGAGCAGTACTTC

d_gene: NA
abundance: NA
v_gene: TRBV9
j_gene: TRBJ2-7
CDR3aa: CASSVGGGRYEQYF
CDR3nt: TGTGCCAGCAGCGTAGGCGGGGGCCGGTACGAGCAGTACTTC

d_gene: NA
abundance: NA
v_gene: TRBV2
j_gene: TRBJ2-1
CDR3aa: CASLRDQYNEQFF
CDR3nt: TGTGCCAGCCTCAGGGACCAGTACAATGAGCAGTTCTTC

d_gene: TRBD2
abundance: once
v_gene: TRBV20-1
j_gene: TRBJ2-7
CDR3aa: CSAKFGGTSGYEQYF
CDR3nt: TGCAGTGCAAAGTTCGGGGGGACTAGCGGATACGAGCAGTACTTC

d_gene: NA
abundance: NA
v_gene: TRBV7-2
j_gene: TRBJ2-3
CDR3aa: CASSPPPRLRADTQYF
CDR3nt: TGTGCCAGCAGCCCCCCACCCCGACTGCGCGCGGATACGCAGTATTTT

d_gene: TRBD2
abundance: NA
v_gene: TRBV11-2
j_gene: TRBJ2-5
CDR3aa: CASSLAREGLAMATQYF
CDR3nt: TGTGCCAGCAGCTTAGCCCGTGAGGGACTAGCTATGGCGACCCAGTACTTC

d_gene: NA
abundance: NA
v_gene: TRBV2
j_gene: TRBJ2-7
CDR3aa: CASSEQGSPYEQYF
CDR3nt: TGTGCCAGCAGTGAACAGGGATCCCCCTACGAGCAGTACTTC

d_gene: NA
abundance: NA
v_gene: TRBV4-1
j_gene: TRBJ2-7
CDR3aa: CASSQGAIGTMIDEQYF
CDR3nt: TGCGCCAGCAGCCAAGGGGCAATCGGGACAATGATCGACGAGCAGTACTTC

d_gene: NA
abundance: NA
v_gene: TRBV6-1
j_gene: TRBJ1-2
CDR3aa: CASSEKRPGNGYTF
CDR3nt: TGTGCCAGCAGTGAGAAAAGGCCGGGGAATGGCTACACCTTC

d_gene: NA
abundance: NA
v_gene: TRBV7-2
j_gene: TRBJ2-7
CDR3aa: CASSWTSSYEQYF
CDR3nt: TGTGCCAGCAGTTGGACAAGCTCCTACGAGCAGTACTTC

d_gene: TRBD2
abundance: NA
v_gene: TRBV4-2
j_gene: TRBJ2-1
CDR3aa: CASSPGHAGEDEQFF
CDR3nt: TGTGCCAGCAGCCCCGGACACGCGGGAGAGGATGAGCAGTTCTTC

d_gene: NA
abundance: NA
v_gene: TRBV3-1
j_gene: TRBJ2-1
CDR3aa: CASSQAGNEQFF
CDR3nt: TGTGCCAGCAGCCAAGCGGGCAATGAGCAGTTCTTC

d_gene: TRBD2
abundance: NA
v_gene: TRBV27
j_gene: TRBJ2-1
CDR3aa: CASRGLANNEQFF
CDR3nt: TGTGCCAGCCGGGGACTAGCCAATAATGAGCAGTTCTTC

d_gene: NA
abundance: NA
v_gene: TRBV4-2
j_gene: TRBJ1-2
CDR3aa: CASSQDRENYGYTF
CDR3nt: TGTGCCAGCAGCCAAGACAGAGAAAACTATGGCTACACCTTC

d_gene: TRBD1
abundance: NA
v_gene: TRBV28
j_gene: TRBJ2-3
CDR3aa: CASSPGGFSTDTQYF
CDR3nt: TGTGCCAGCAGCCCAGGGGGATTTTCCACAGATACGCAGTATTTT

d_gene: TRBD1
abundance: NA
v_gene: TRBV28
j_gene: TRBJ2-7
CDR3aa: CASSSSGTGGLFTYF
CDR3nt: TGTGCCAGCAGTTCCTCCGGGACAGGGGGCTTATTCACCTACTTC

d_gene: TRBD2
abundance: NA
v_gene: TRBV20-1
j_gene: TRBJ2-1
CDR3aa: CSARRLAGGPRDNEQFF
CDR3nt: TGCAGTGCTAGAAGACTAGCGGGAGGGCCCCGGGATAATGAGCAGTTCTTC

d_gene: NA
abundance: NA
v_gene: TRBV6-2/TRBV6-3
j_gene: TRBJ1-2
CDR3aa: CASSLTGGYTF
CDR3nt: TGTGCCAGCAGTCTGACGGGGGGCTACACCTTC

d_gene: NA
abundance: NA
v_gene: TRBV5-1
j_gene: TRBJ2-7
CDR3aa: CASSPEGPWNEQYF
CDR3nt: TGCGCCAGCAGCCCGGAAGGACCCTGGAACGAGCAGTACTTC

d_gene: TRBD1
abundance: NA
v_gene: TRBV5-6
j_gene: TRBJ2-5
CDR3aa: CASSRTGSGETQYF
CDR3nt: TGTGCCAGCAGCCGGACAGGGTCAGGTGAGACCCAGTACTTC

d_gene: NA
abundance: once
v_gene: TRBV5-4
j_gene: TRBJ2-5
CDR3aa: CAYGGAGETQYF
CDR3nt: TGTGCCTATGGGGGGGCAGGAGAGACCCAGTACTTC

d_gene: NA
abundance: NA
v_gene: TRBV15
j_gene: TRBJ1-1
CDR3aa: CATSRGGTFANTEAFF
CDR3nt: TGTGCCACCAGCAGAGGAGGTACGTTTGCGAACACTGAAGCTTTCTTT

d_gene: TRBD1
abundance: NA
v_gene: TRBV20-1
j_gene: TRBJ1-2
CDR3aa: CSATPTGAYGYTF
CDR3nt: TGCAGTGCCACGCCGACAGGGGCCTATGGCTACACCTTC

d_gene: NA
abundance: few
v_gene: TRBV20-1
j_gene: TRBJ1-3
CDR3aa: CSARARVNPGNTIYF
CDR3nt: TGCAGTGCTAGAGCGAGGGTGAACCCTGGAAACACCATATATTTT

d_gene: TRBD1
abundance: once
v_gene: TRBV12-3/TRBV12-4
j_gene: TRBJ1-5
CDR3aa: CASRPTGGNQPQHF
CDR3nt: TGTGCCAGCAGACCGACAGGGGGCAATCAGCCCCAGCATTTT

d_gene: NA
abundance: NA
v_gene: TRBV6-6
j_gene: TRBJ1-5
CDR3aa: CAREGIRSQPQHF
CDR3nt: TGTGCAAGGGAGGGCATTAGGTCACAGCCCCAGCATTTT

d_gene: NA
abundance: NA
v_gene: TRBV12-3/TRBV12-4
j_gene: TRBJ1-2
CDR3aa: CASVGSNYGYTF
CDR3nt: TGTGCCAGCGTCGGATCCAACTATGGCTACACCTTC

d_gene: NA
abundance: once
v_gene: TRBV5-1
j_gene: TRBJ1-6
CDR3aa: CASRRTLGNSPLHF
CDR3nt: TGCGCCAGCAGACGGACCCTGGGTAATTCACCCCTCCACTTT

d_gene: TRBD1
abundance: NA
v_gene: TRBV7-2
j_gene: TRBJ2-3
CDR3aa: CASSGRQGADTQYF
CDR3nt: TGTGCCAGCAGCGGACGACAGGGTGCAGATACGCAGTATTTT